Listed here are 20 T cell receptor beta chains from one sample, sequenced in a study of metastatic and nonmetastatic thyroid tumors. Each patient went into thyroid surgery without having received any treatment. TCRdb re-analyzed the PCR reads using MiXCR. Altogether about 43,000 clones are present, around 2.9% being singletons, with the ten largest covering roughly a tenth. The sequenced sample was blood. The receptors stem from a female donor with papillary thyroid cancer or a benign thyroid nodule (not recorded which). Some clones in this sample may be carry-over from other donors' samples.

This clone came up a few times. The V call is TRBV20-1, the J call TRBJ2-3; D unclear. The CDR3 is made up of 15 amino acids. The germline gives CDR1 DFQATT, CDR2 SNEGSKA (reference sequence). Between the trimmed V and J ends, which lost 6 bases and 0 bases, there was a span of 16 bases. This CDR3 reads CSAGRTLTSTDTQYF. In nucleotides, the CDR3 is TGCAGTGCCGGTCGGACCTTAACTAGCACAGATACGCAGTATTTT.

This clone was recorded a few times. The chain uses TRBV6-1 and TRBJ2-7; 12 nucleotides align to TRBD2. Per the germline V gene, CDR1 is MNHNS and CDR2 is SASEGT. Unmatched junction bases numbered 4, after V lost 6 bases and J lost 4 bases. The CDR3 covers 14 residues. CDR3 sequence: CASRRTSGTYEQYF. For the CDR3, the DNA is TGTGCCAGCAGACGGACTAGCGGGACGTACGAGCAGTACTTC.

This clone was counted many times. CDR3 DNA: TGTGCCAGCAGCCAAGAAGTCGGCCAAGCTGGGGCCAACGTCCTGACTTTC. It is translated as CASSQEVGQAGANVLTF. The gene calls are TRBV3-1 and TRBJ2-6; the D is unclear. CDR1 LGHDT and CDR2 YNNKEL come from the germline V gene (reference sequence). V shed 0 bases and J shed 2 bases, with 11 bases lying between them. This CDR3 contains 17 residues.

This clone was observed many times. The J gene is TRBJ1-5, the V gene TRBV12-3 or TRBV12-4; tentative D call: TRBD1 (5 bases). The CDR3 spans 16 residues. The V end lost 6 bases, the J end lost 0 bases, and 15 bases lay between the germline ends. The CDR3 bases are TGTGCCAGCAGCCCCGGGACCCGGAATAGCAATCAGCCCCAGCATTTT. Residues: CASSPGTRNSNQPQHF.

There are many counts of this clone. V is TRBV11-2 and J is TRBJ2-1; 10 nucleotides line up with TRBD2. The CDR3 loop spans 17 amino acids. J was trimmed by 4 bases and V by 5 bases; bases with no gene match: 11. Germline V gene data show CDR1 as SGHAT and CDR2 as FQNNGV. CDR3 sequence: CASSRNLLAGEYNEQFF. Here the CDR3 DNA reads TGTGCCAGCAGCCGTAACCTCCTAGCGGGAGAGTACAATGAGCAGTTCTTC.

This clone occurred many times. V and J are TRBV4-1 and TRBJ2-3; 10 bases are a match to TRBD2. V lost 5 bases, J lost 4 bases, and 12 bases stayed unmatched. Germline V CDR1 and CDR2: MGHRA, YSYEKL. The CDR3 is 17 residues long. The CDR3, as DNA: TGCGCCAGCAGCACCTCCTTAGCGGGAGGTGAGGCAGATACGCAGTATTTT. Protein sequence: CASSTSLAGGEADTQYF.

This clone occurred many times. The chain links TRBV6-5 to TRBJ1-3, with unresolved D. The V and J ends lost 2 bases and 0 bases respectively, with 8 bases between them. Germline V gene sequence: CDR1 MNHEY, CDR2 SVGAGI. CDR3 length equals 15 residues. The CDR3 DNA follows: TGTGCCAGCAGTTACCGTGGCCTCTCTGGAAACACCATATATTTT. This translates into CASSYRGLSGNTIYF.

This clone was detected many times. This sequence joins TRBV27 and TRBJ1-5; a possible D gene is TRBD1 (5 bases). The CDR3 extends over 14 amino acids. Trimming cost V 5 bases and J 7 bases, with 15 bases left between them. Per the germline V gene, CDR1 is MNHEY and CDR2 is SMNVEV (reference sequence). The CDR3 loop is CASSKGQGRQPQHF. The CDR3 region has the DNA TGTGCCAGCAGTAAGGGGCAGGGTAGACAGCCCCAGCATTTT.

This clone was counted between two and nine times. V and J are TRBV6-5 and TRBJ2-2; D ambiguous. Between the trimmed V and J ends, which lost 2 bases and 9 bases, there was a span of 10 bases. CDR1 and CDR2 (germline): MNHEY, SVGAGI. The CDR3 spans 13 residues. The DNA of the CDR3 is TGTGCCAGCAGTTACCCTAACGCCAGGGAGCTGTTTTTT. This codes for CASSYPNARELFF.

The genes are TRBV20-1 and TRBJ2-1, with TRBD2 matching over 9 bases. The CDR3 has 15 amino acids. The V and J ends lost 0 bases and 2 bases, in that order; junction bases with no gene match: 2. Germline CDR1 and CDR2: DFQATT and SNEGSKA (reference sequence). CDR3 DNA sequence: TGCAGTGCTAGAGATGCGGGAGGGCCCTACAATGAGCAGTTCTTC. Its translation: CSARDAGGPYNEQFF.

This sequence joins TRBV5-1 and TRBJ2-5; D not resolved. V gave up 8 bases and J gave up 3 bases, with 8 bases separating them. There are 11 residues in the CDR3. Germline V CDR1 and CDR2: SGHRS, YFSETQ. The CDR3 sequence: CASKSEETQYF. CDR3 bases: TGCGCCAGTAAGAGCGAAGAGACCCAGTACTTC. Full variable domain (rest looked up from reference TRBV5-1 and TRBJ2-5): KAGVTQTPRYLIKTRGQQVTLSCSPISGHRSVSWYQQTPGQGLQFLFEYFSETQRNKGNFPGRFSGRQFSNSRSEMNVSTLELGDSALYLCASKSEETQYFGPGTRLLVL.

Many counts were recorded for this clone. The V and J genes are TRBV5-1 and TRBJ2-1; 10 nucleotides align to TRBD2. This CDR3 is 17 amino acids long. The ends lost 5 bases at V and 4 bases at J; junction bases unmatched: 12. CDR1 SGHRS and CDR2 YFSETQ come from the germline V gene. The CDR3 here is CASSLVGRTSGYNEQFF. The CDR3 nucleotides are TGCGCCAGCAGTCTAGTGGGTAGGACTAGCGGTTACAATGAGCAGTTCTTC.

This clone has at least ten counts. The V call is TRBV7-9, the J call TRBJ1-2; the D gene is possibly TRBD1 (5 bases). There are 16 residues in the CDR3. Germline V CDR1 and CDR2: SEHNR, FQNEAQ (reference sequence). V was clipped by 4 bases and J by 6 bases, with 21 bases between them. The CDR3 nucleotides are TGTGCCAGCAGCTCCACCGGGGCCGATGCATATGATGGCTACACCTTC. Its protein is CASSSTGADAYDGYTF.

The chain combines TRBV6-1 with TRBJ2-5; TRBD2 matches 8 bases. The trim removed 5 bases at V and 8 bases at J, leaving 19 bases unmatched. Germline V gives CDR1 MNHNS, CDR2 SASEGT. The CDR3 sequence is 17 residues long. The CDR3 spells CASSYGPWTSHPGTQYF. The CDR3 nucleotides are TGTGCCAGCAGTTATGGTCCGTGGACTAGCCACCCCGGAACCCAGTACTTC.

This clone showed up many times. The V and J genes are TRBV20-1 and TRBJ1-1; D is unresolved. Looked up from germline, CDR1 is DFQATT and CDR2 is SNEGSKA (reference sequence). Between the trimmed V and J ends, which lost 4 bases and 7 bases, there was a span of 10 bases. The CDR3 extends over 11 amino acids. CDR3 DNA sequence: TGCAGTGCTATTTACTCCAGTGAAGCTTTCTTT. Translated: CSAIYSSEAFF.

This clone is judged medium-sized. The chain employs TRBV19 and TRBJ1-5; 8 bases align to TRBD1. Germline V gene lookup returns CDR1 LNHDA and CDR2 SQIVND (reference sequence). V dropped 6 bases and J dropped 11; count of bases not matched to a gene: 21. The CDR3 extends over 17 amino acids. In DNA, the CDR3 is TGTGCCAGTAGCCTTCCTAATCAGGGGGCTTTCTTAGGGACCCAGCATTTT. Translating it yields CASSLPNQGAFLGTQHF.

There are many counts of this clone. This chain uses TRBV6-4 with TRBJ1-1, with no clear D. V was clipped by 3 bases and J by 3 bases, with 14 bases between them. The V gene's germline CDR1 is MRHNA and CDR2 SNTAGT. The CDR3 is 15 residues long. The CDR3 DNA is TGTGCCAGCAGTGAACCCCCCTGGGTATACACTGAAGCTTTCTTT. Translating it yields CASSEPPWVYTEAFF.

Note on this clone: At one boundary the junction diverges from the germline segment, which might be a read error. This chain uses TRBV20-1 with TRBJ2-1; 14 bases are shared with TRBD2. This CDR3 comprises 15 residues. Germline-derived CDR1 and CDR2 are DFQATT and SNEGSKA (reference sequence). The CDR3: CSARTSGRAITEQSF. The CDR3 DNA reads TGCAGTGCTAGGACTAGCGGGAGGGCCATAACTGAGCAGTCCTTC.

The sample holds many counts of this clone. A much larger clone differs by one base, so this may be a read error. This chain links TRBV5-1 with TRBJ1-2; possibly TRBD1 for D (6 bases). From germline, CDR1 is SGHRS and CDR2 YFSETQ. The CDR3 extends over 13 amino acids. The CDR3 sequence: CASNLADRYGYTF. The CDR3 nucleotides are TGCGCCAGCAACTTGGCCGACAGGTATGGCTACACCTTC.

This clone was detected many times. A much larger clone lies one base from this, so it may be a read error. The gene calls are TRBV2 and TRBJ1-1; possible D gene TRBD1, 6 bases. From germline, CDR1 is SNHLY and CDR2 FYNNEI. The CDR3 sequence is 14 residues long. Here the CDR3 reads CASSRQRGNTEASF. The CDR3 DNA reads as TGTGCCAGCAGTAGACAGAGGGGGAACACTGAAGCTTCCTTT.